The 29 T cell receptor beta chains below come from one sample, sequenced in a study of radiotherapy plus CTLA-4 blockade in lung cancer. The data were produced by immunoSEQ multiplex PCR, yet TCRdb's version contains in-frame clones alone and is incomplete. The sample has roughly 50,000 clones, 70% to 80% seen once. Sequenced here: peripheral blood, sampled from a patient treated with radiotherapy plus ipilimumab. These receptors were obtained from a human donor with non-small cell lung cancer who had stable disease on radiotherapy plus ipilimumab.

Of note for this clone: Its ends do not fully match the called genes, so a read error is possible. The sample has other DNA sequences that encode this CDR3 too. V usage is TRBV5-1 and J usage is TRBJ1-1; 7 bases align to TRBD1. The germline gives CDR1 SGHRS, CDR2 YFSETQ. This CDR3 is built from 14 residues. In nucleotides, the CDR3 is TGCGCCAGCAGCTTGGAGTTCCAGGGGGGTGAAGCCTTCTTT. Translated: CASSLEFQGGEAFF.

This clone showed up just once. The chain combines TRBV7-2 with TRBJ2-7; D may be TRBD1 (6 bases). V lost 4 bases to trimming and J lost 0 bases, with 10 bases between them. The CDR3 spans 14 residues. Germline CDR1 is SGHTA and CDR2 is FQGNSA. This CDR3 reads CASSSRQASYEQYF. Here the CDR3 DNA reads TGTGCCAGCAGCTCGCGACAGGCCTCCTACGAGCAGTACTTC.

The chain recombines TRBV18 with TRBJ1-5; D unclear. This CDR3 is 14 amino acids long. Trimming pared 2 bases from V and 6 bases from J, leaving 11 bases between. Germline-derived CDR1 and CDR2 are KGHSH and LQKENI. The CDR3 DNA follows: TGTGCCAGCTCACCAGGGAGGGCATTTCAGCCCCAGCATTTT. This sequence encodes CASSPGRAFQPQHF.

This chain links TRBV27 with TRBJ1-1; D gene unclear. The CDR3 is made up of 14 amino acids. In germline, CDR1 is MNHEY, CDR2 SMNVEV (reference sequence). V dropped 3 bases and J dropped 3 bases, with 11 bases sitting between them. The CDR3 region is CASSFGRGDTEAFF. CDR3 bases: TGTGCCAGCAGTTTCGGACGTGGGGACACTGAAGCTTTCTTT.

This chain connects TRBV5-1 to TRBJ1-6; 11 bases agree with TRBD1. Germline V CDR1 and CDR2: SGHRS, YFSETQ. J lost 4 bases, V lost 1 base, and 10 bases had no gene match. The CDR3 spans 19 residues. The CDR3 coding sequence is TGCGCCAGCAGCTTGCGTGGACAGGGGGCCGGGGGGTATAATTCACCCCTCCACTTT. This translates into CASSLRGQGAGGYNSPLHF. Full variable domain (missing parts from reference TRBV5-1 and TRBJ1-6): KAGVTQTPRYLIKTRGQQVTLSCSPISGHRSVSWYQQTPGQGLQFLFEYFSETQRNKGNFPGRFSGRQFSNSRSEMNVSTLELGDSALYLCASSLRGQGAGGYNSPLHFGNGTRLTVT.

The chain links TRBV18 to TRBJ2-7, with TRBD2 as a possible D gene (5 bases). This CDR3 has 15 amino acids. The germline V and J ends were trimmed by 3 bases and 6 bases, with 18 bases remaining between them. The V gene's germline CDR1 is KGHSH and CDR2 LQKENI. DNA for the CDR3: TGTGCCAGCTCACCTCAGGAGGCGCGCCGCTCCGAGCAGTACTTC. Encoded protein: CASSPQEARRSEQYF. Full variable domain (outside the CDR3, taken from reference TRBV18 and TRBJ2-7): NAGVMQNPRHLVRRRGQEARLRCSPMKGHSHVYWYRQLPEEGLKFMVYLQKENIIDESGMPKERFSAEFPKEGPSILRIQQVVRGDSAAYFCASSPQEARRSEQYFGPGTRLTVT.

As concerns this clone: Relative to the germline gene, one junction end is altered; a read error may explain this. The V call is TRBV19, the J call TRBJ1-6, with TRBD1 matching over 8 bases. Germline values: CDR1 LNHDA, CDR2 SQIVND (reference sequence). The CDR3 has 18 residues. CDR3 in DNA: TGTGCCAGTAGTTTCACAGGGGGTCCGAGCTCCTATAATTCACCCCCCCACTTT. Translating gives CASSFTGGPSSYNSPPHF.

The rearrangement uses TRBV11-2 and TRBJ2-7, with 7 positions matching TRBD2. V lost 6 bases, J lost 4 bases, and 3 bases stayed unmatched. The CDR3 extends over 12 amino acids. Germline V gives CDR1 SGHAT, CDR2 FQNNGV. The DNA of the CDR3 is TGTGCCAGCAGTCTTAGCGGGTACGAGCAGTACTTC. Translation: CASSLSGYEQYF.

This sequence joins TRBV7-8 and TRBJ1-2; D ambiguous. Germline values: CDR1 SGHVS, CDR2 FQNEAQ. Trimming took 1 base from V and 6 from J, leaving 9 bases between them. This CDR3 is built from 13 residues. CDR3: CASSLGLIDGYTF. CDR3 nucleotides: TGTGCCAGCAGCTTAGGATTAATCGATGGCTACACCTTC.

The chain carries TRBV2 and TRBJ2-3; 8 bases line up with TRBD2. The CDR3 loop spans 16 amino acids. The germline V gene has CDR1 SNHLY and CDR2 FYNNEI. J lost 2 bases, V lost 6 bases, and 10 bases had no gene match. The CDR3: CASSWEAGATTDTQYF. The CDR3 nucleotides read TGTGCCAGCAGCTGGGAAGCGGGGGCAACCACAGATACGCAGTATTTT.

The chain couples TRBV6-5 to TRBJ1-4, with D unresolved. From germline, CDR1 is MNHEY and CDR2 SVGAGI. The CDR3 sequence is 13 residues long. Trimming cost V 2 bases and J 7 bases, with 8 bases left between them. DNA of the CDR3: TGTGCCAGCAGTTACCAGGTTGCTGAAAAACTGTTTTTT. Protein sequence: CASSYQVAEKLFF.

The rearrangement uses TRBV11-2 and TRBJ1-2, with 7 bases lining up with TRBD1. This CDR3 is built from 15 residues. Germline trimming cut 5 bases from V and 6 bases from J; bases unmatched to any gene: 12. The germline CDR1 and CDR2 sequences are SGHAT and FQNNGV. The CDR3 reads CASSDGQAWGDGYTF. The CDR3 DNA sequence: TGTGCCAGCAGCGATGGACAGGCTTGGGGGGATGGCTACACCTTC.

The CDR3 DNA follows: TGTGCCAGCAGTGCGGGACTGCTCTCTGGAAACACCATATATTTT. Protein: CASSAGLLSGNTIYF. The rearrangement joins TRBV6-1 to TRBJ1-3; D perhaps matches TRBD1 (5 bases). This CDR3 contains 15 residues. CDR1 MNHNS and CDR2 SASEGT come from the germline V gene. V was shortened by 4 bases and J by 0 bases, with 10 bases between the two germline ends.

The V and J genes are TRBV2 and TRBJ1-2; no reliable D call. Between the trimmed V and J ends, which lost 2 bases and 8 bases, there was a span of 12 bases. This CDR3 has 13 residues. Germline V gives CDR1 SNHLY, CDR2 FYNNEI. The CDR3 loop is CASSEYGRGGYTF. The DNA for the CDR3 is TGTGCCAGCAGTGAATATGGCAGAGGGGGCTACACCTTC.

For the CDR3, the DNA is TGTGCCAGCTCACCGACCAGGACAGGCACCTACGAGCAGTACTTC. Translated: CASSPTRTGTYEQYF. J is TRBJ2-7 and V is TRBV18, with 7 bases identical to TRBD1. The CDR3 has 15 residues. The J segment lost 2 bases and the V segment lost 3 bases, leaving 7 bases of the junction unmatched. In germline, CDR1 is KGHSH, CDR2 LQKENI.

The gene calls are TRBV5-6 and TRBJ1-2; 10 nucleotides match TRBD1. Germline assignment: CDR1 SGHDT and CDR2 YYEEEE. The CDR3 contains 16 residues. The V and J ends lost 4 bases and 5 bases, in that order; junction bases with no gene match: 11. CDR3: CASSRPGTGERYGYTF. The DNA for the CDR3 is TGTGCCAGCAGCCGCCCAGGGACAGGGGAAAGGTATGGCTACACCTTC.

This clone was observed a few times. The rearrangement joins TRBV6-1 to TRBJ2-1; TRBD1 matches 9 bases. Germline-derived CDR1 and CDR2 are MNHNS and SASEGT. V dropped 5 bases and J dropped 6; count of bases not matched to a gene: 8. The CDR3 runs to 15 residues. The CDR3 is CASSPTQGASNEQFF. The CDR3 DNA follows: TGTGCCAGCAGTCCTACACAGGGGGCCTCCAATGAGCAGTTCTTC.

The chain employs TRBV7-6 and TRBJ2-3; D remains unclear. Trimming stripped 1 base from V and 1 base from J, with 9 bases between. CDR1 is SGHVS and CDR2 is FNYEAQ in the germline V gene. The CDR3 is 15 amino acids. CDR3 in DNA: TGTGCCAGCAGCTTAGGGGTACTGGGCACAGATACGCAGTATTTT. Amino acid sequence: CASSLGVLGTDTQYF.

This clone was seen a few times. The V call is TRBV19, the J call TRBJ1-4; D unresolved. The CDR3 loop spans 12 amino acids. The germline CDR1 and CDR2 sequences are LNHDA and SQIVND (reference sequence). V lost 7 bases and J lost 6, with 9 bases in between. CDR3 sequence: CASKERDEKLFF. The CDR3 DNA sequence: TGTGCCAGTAAGGAGAGGGATGAAAAACTGTTTTTT.

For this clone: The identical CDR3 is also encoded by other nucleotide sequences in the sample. DNA for the CDR3: TGCGCCAGCAGATATACCGGGACTCCCGCTAACTATGGCTACACCTTC. Encoded protein: CASRYTGTPANYGYTF. The chain couples TRBV5-1 to TRBJ1-2; D is possibly TRBD1 (5 bases). Germline V CDR1 and CDR2: SGHRS, YFSETQ. CDR3 length equals 16 residues. V lost 5 bases, J lost 0 bases, and 17 bases lay in between. The full variable domain, rest sourced from reference TRBV5-1 and TRBJ1-2, is KAGVTQTPRYLIKTRGQQVTLSCSPISGHRSVSWYQQTPGQGLQFLFEYFSETQRNKGNFPGRFSGRQFSNSRSEMNVSTLELGDSALYLCASRYTGTPANYGYTFGSGTRLTVV.

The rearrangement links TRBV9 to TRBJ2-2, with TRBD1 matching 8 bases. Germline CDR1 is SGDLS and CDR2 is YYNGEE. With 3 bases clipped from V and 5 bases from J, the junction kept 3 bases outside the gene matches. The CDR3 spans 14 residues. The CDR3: CASSAQGATGELFF. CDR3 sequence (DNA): TGTGCCAGCAGCGCGCAGGGGGCAACCGGGGAGCTGTTTTTT.

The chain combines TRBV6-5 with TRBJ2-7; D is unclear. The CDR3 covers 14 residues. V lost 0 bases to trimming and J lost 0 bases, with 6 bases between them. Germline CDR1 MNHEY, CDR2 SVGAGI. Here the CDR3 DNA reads TGTGCCAGCAGTTACTCAGCTGCCTCCTACGAGCAGTACTTC. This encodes CASSYSAASYEQYF.

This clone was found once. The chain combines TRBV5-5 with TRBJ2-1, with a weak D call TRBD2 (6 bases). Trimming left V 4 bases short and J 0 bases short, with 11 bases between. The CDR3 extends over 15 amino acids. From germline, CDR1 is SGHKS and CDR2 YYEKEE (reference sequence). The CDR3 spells CASSPGGSSYNEQFF. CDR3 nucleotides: TGTGCCAGCAGCCCTGGGGGGAGCTCCTACAATGAGCAGTTCTTC.

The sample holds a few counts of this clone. The CDR3 here is CASRSAGSGYGYTF. CDR3 in DNA: TGTGCCAGCAGGTCGGCAGGGTCGGGCTATGGCTACACCTTC. V gene TRBV7-9 combines with J gene TRBJ1-2; tentatively, D is TRBD1 (5 bases). The germline V gene encodes CDR1 SEHNR and CDR2 FQNEAQ (reference sequence). Trimming pared 6 bases from V and 4 bases from J, leaving 15 bases between. The length of the CDR3 is 14 residues.

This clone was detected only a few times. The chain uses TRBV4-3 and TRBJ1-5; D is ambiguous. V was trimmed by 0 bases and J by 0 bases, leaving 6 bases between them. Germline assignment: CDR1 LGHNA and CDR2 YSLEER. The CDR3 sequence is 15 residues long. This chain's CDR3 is CASSQDLDSNQPQHF. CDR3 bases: TGCGCCAGCAGCCAAGATCTTGATAGCAATCAGCCCCAGCATTTT.

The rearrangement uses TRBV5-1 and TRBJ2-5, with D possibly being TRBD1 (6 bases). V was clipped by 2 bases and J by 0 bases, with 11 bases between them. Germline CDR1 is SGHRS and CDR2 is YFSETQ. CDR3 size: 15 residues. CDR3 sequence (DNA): TGCGCCAGCAGCTTCAGGGGTCAGTACCAAGAGACCCAGTACTTC. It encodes CASSFRGQYQETQYF.

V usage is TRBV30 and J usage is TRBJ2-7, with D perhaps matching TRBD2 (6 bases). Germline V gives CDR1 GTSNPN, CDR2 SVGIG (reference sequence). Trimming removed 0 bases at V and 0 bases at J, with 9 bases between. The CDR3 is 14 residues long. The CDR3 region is CAWSVGGISYEQYF. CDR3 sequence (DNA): TGTGCCTGGAGTGTAGGAGGGATCTCCTACGAGCAGTACTTC.

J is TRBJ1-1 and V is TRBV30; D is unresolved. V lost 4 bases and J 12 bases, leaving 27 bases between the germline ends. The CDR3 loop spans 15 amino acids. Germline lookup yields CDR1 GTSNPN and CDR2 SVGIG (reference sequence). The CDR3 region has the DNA TGTGCCTGGAACCCCACCTTTAGCGGAACTTGGGGTTCTTTCTTT. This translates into CAWNPTFSGTWGSFF.

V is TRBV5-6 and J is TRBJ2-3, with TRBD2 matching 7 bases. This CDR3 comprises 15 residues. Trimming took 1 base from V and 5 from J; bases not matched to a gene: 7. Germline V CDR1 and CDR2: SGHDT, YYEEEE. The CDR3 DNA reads TGTGCCAGCAGCTTGCCGGGGGGAGGTTTAGATACGCAGTATTTT. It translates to CASSLPGGGLDTQYF.